This T cell receptor (beta chain) was recorded in a study of T cell repertoires in cytomegalovirus infection (dated by TCRdb to about 2019). Turning to the overall study: Recently identified HLA-C-restricted CMV epitopes, whose presentation resists viral immunomodulation, were targeted by peptide stimulations together with well-studied HLA-B-restricted epitopes. The HLA type of each donor mattered for the analysis, because public TCR beta signatures pointed to carriage of CMV infection along with the matching HLA type.

Comment on this clonotype: It lacks a known antigen. No clone much larger than this one lies a single base away; base qualities are absent.

TCRdb records Illumina HiSeq 1500 as the sequencer. TCRdb reprocessing: public reads trimmed at Q25 with fastp, clones called with MiXCR, in-frame beta chains kept. Each entry is one CDR3 protein sequence, shown with its most common DNA and genes. This sample is represented by 65,000 to 85,000 distinct CDR3 sequences; under 30% of them were singletons. The ten largest clones capture 59% of the sample. General conclusions and limits of the study: The ex vivo response was dominated by HLA-C-restricted CMV-specific TCR beta clonotypes, which also provided the single most frequent clonotype in two of eight donors. Carriers of CMV infection plus the relevant HLA type were discriminated by the cumulative frequency of public TCR beta family members in the study cohort and in an independent approximately 350-donor cohort.

The sample's treatment or condition label, in plain terms: in vitro stimulation with specific CMV peptide epitopes to enrich CMV-specific T cells. The receptor was isolated from a human donor in good health (CMV status not recorded). Some clones in this sample may be carry-over from other donors' samples. The input for sequencing was CD8+ T cells from cultured PBMCs, taken from culture after CMV antigen stimulation.

For the CDR3, the sequence is CASISFRPGQGASEQYF. The nucleotide sequence is given as TGTGCCAGCATCTCCTTCCGACCGGGACAGGGGGCAAGTGAGCAGTACTTC. This receptor chain uses TRBV6-2 or TRBV6-3 and TRBJ2-7; 12 nucleotides in the junction match TRBD1. V is trimmed back by 7 bases and J by 7 bases, and the junction contains 17 bases that no gene match accounts for. For CDR1 and CDR2, the germline V gene lists MNHEY and SVGEGT. The CDR3 holds 17 amino acids from the cysteine to the phenylalanine. Only the CDR3 portion is preserved as DNA: 51 bases, with reading frame beginning at the first base.